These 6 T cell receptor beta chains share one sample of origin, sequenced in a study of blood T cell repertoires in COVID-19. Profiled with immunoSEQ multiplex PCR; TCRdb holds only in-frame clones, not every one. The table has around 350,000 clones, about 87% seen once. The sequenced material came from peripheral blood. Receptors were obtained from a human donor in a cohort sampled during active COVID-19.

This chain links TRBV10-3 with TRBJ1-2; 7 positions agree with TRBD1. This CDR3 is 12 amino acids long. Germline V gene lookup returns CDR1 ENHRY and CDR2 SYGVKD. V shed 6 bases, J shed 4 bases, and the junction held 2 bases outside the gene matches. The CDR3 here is CAISTGAYGYTF. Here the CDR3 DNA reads TGTGCCATCAGCACAGGGGCCTATGGCTACACCTTC.

CDR3 sequence: CARSSGLVLNTEAFF. CDR3 nucleotide sequence: TGTGCCAGAAGCTCAGGCCTGGTCTTGAACACTGAAGCTTTCTTT. J is TRBJ1-1 and V is TRBV5-3; no clear D. TRBV5-3 is identified as an open reading frame with a role that is uncertain. Deletions cut 3 bases from V and 0 bases from J, with 12 bases between. The CDR3 consists of 15 residues.

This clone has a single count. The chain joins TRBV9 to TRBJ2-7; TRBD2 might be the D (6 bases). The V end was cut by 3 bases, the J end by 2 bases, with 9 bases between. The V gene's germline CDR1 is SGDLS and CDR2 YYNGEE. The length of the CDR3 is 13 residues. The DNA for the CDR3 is TGTGCCAGCAGCGAAGCGGGTACCTACGAGCAGTACTTC. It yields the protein CASSEAGTYEQYF.

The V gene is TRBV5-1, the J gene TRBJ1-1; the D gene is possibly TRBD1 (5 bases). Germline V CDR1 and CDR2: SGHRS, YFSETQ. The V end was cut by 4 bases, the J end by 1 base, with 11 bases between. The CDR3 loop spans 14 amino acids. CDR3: CASSVGQTNTEAFF. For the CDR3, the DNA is TGCGCCAGCAGCGTCGGACAAACGAACACTGAAGCTTTCTTT.

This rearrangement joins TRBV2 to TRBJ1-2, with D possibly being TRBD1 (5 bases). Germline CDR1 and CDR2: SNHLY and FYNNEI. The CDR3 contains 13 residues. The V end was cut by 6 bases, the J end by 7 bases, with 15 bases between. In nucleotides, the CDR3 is TGTGCCAGCAGGGCCGTACAGGAAGGTGGCTACACCTTC. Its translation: CASRAVQEGGYTF. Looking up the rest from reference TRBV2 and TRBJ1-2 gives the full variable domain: EPEVTQTPSHQVTQMGQEVILRCVPISNHLYFYWYRQILGQKVEFLVSFYNNEISEKSEIFDDQFSVERPDGSNFTLKIRSTKLEDSAMYFCASRAVQEGGYTFGSGTRLTVV.

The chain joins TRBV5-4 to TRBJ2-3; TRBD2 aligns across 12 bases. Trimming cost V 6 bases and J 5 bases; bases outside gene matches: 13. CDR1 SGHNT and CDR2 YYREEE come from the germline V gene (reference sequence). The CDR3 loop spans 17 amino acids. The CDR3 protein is CASTSGTSGGYIDTQYF. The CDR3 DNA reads TGTGCCAGCACCTCTGGAACTAGCGGGGGGTATATAGATACGCAGTATTTT.